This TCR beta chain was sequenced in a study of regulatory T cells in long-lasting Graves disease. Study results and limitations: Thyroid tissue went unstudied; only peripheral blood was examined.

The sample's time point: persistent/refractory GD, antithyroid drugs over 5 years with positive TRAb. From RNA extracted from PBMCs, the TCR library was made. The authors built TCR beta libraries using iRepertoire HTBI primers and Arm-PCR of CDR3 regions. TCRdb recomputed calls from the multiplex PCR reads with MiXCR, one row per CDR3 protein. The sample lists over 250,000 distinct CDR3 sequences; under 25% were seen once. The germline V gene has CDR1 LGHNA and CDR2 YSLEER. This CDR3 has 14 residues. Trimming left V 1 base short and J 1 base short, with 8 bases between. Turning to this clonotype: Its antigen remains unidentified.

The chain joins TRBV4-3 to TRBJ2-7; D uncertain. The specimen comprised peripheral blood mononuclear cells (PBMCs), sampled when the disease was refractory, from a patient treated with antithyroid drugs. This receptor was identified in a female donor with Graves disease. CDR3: CASSQGVGSYEQYF. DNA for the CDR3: TGCGCCAGCAGCCAAGGCGTGGGTTCCTACGAGCAGTACTTC.